This record looks at one T cell receptor (beta chain) sequence and its context. What it recognizes is unknown. The study pooled second doses at about 4 or about 12 weeks. The CDR3 runs to 14 residues. The V end lost 5 bases, the J end lost 2 bases, and 13 bases lay between the germline ends. From germline, CDR1 is SNHLY and CDR2 FYNNEI. The data are from a study of T cell responses to AZD1222 COVID-19 vaccine. Repertoires were generated with immunoSEQ multiplex PCR, while TCRdb's copy carries only in-frame clones and drops some. The sample holds around 91,000 clones, roughly 90% seen once. Study-wide results and limits: Spike-specific TCR breadth and depth rose after two AZD1222 doses. The study found vaccine-associated CD4 TCRs spanning spike, dominant at 160-218 and 743-854.

Sequences were derived from peripheral blood, sampled 28 days after the second AZD1222 dose. The chain carries TRBV2 and TRBJ2-7; maybe TRBD1 (5 bases). The source is an adult who received the AZD1222 COVID-19 vaccine. The CDR3 loop reads CASSTGPTAYEQYF. The CDR3 bases are TGTGCCAGCAGTACAGGTCCTACCGCCTACGAGCAGTACTTC.